This section outlines one T cell receptor beta chain sequence together with its context. The sample comes from a study of blood T cell repertoires in COVID-19. Unmatched junction bases numbered 14, after V lost 4 bases and J lost 6 bases. The CDR3 is made up of 16 amino acids. Looked up from germline, CDR1 is SGHRS and CDR2 is YFSETQ. Sequencing was performed with immunoSEQ multiplex PCR; in TCRdb, only in-frame clones are kept and a portion is missing. The sample carries roughly 250,000 clones, less than 90% recorded once. The V gene is TRBV5-1, the J gene TRBJ2-5, with TRBD1 matching over 8 bases. The source is a woman younger than 45 with COVID-19, enrolled during active disease. The sequenced material came from peripheral blood. In DNA, the CDR3 is TGCGCCAGCAGCGCGAGAGCCGGACAGGGCTCGAAGACCCAGTACTTC. Translating gives CASSARAGQGSKTQYF.